What follows are 32 T cell receptor beta chains derived from one specimen sequenced in a study of shared clonotypes between healthy human individuals. TCRdb keeps only in-frame clones here, not all; method: immunoSEQ multiplex PCR. This table has about 120,000 clones, 68% appearing once. Material: memory CD8+ T cells sorted from blood. The subset is: CD45RO+ cells pooled with CCR7-negative TemRA cells. The origin of the receptors is a woman aged 25 to 45 in good health.

The J gene is TRBJ1-1, the V gene TRBV6-6, with D possibly TRBD1 on 6 matching bases. Deletions cut 2 bases from V and 4 bases from J, with 8 bases between. Germline V CDR1 and CDR2: MNHNY, SVGAGI (reference sequence). The length of the CDR3 is 13 residues. For the CDR3, the DNA is TGTGCCAGCAGTTACCGAGGGGGCACTGAAGCTTTCTTT. Amino acids: CASSYRGGTEAFF.

The V and J genes are TRBV6-8 and TRBJ2-7; D is unresolved. CDR3 size: 16 residues. Trimming removed 3 bases from V and 0 bases from J, with 15 bases in between. Germline CDR1 and CDR2: MNHGY and SAAAGT. The CDR3 region has the DNA TGTGCCAGCAGTTATATGATGCAAGTAGGCTCCTACGAGCAGTACTTC. This sequence encodes CASSYMMQVGSYEQYF.

The genes are TRBV19 and TRBJ2-7; D is unclear. This CDR3 is 13 amino acids long. Germline lookup yields CDR1 LNHDA and CDR2 SQIVND (reference sequence). With 1 base removed from V and 5 bases from J, the gap between germline ends came to 9 bases. The CDR3 protein is CASSIVKGHEQYF. In DNA, the CDR3 is TGTGCCAGTAGTATAGTCAAGGGCCACGAGCAGTACTTC.

This chain joins TRBV28 and TRBJ2-1; 8 bases are a match to TRBD2. V was clipped by 3 bases and J by 2 bases; unmatched bases: 12. The CDR3 extends over 18 amino acids. CDR1 and CDR2 from the germline V gene are MDHEN and SYDVKM. The CDR3 bases are TGTGCCAGCAGTTTCCGGTCGGTCCGGGAGGGCCCCTACAATGAGCAGTTCTTC. Amino acids: CASSFRSVREGPYNEQFF.

This clone occurred once. This chain uses TRBV5-6 with TRBJ2-1; D possibly uses TRBD1 or TRBD2 (5 bases each). Between the trimmed V and J ends, which lost 5 bases and 15 bases, there was a span of 27 bases. This CDR3 contains 15 residues. Germline-derived CDR1 and CDR2 are SGHDT and YYEEEE. DNA of the CDR3: TGTGCCAGCAGGAGGGGAGCAGGTCGGGACCCTGTTCCGTTCTTC. Amino acid sequence: CASRRGAGRDPVPFF.

The chain joins TRBV4-1 to TRBJ1-1; TRBD1 matches 7 bases. Germline loops: CDR1 MGHRA, CDR2 YSYEKL. Trimming at V came to 2 bases and at J to 6 bases, leaving 9 bases not matched to a gene. This CDR3 comprises 15 residues. The DNA of the CDR3 is TGCGCCAGCAGCCAATCTAGCCGGGACAGCGCTGAAGCTTTCTTT. This codes for CASSQSSRDSAEAFF.

The chain joins TRBV4-2 to TRBJ2-7, with D perhaps TRBD2 (6 bases). The CDR3 is made up of 14 amino acids. Germline V gene sequence: CDR1 LGHNA, CDR2 YNFKEQ. Trimming stripped 3 bases from V and 4 bases from J, with 13 bases between. The CDR3 coding sequence is TGTGCCAGCAGCCAGGGCGGGGTACGATACGAGCAGTACTTC. As protein: CASSQGGVRYEQYF.

Of note for this clone: This likely traces to a read error, being one base from a far larger clone. The sample has other DNA sequences that encode this CDR3 too. This rearrangement joins TRBV4-1 to TRBJ2-3, with 13 nucleotides matching TRBD2. V lost 1 base and J lost 6; bases outside the gene matches: 4. The CDR3 totals 16 residues. Germline-derived CDR1 and CDR2 are MGHRA and YSYEKL. CDR3 sequence (DNA): TGCGCCAGCAGCCAAGGACTAGCGGGAGGTGCGGATACGCAGTATTTT. The encoded protein is CASSQGLAGGADTQYF.

The chain carries TRBV18 and TRBJ2-7, with D maybe TRBD2 (6 bases). Trimming left V 2 bases short and J 3 bases short, with 8 bases between. CDR1 KGHSH and CDR2 LQKENI come from the germline V gene. There are 13 residues in the CDR3. The CDR3, as DNA: TGTGCCAGCTCACCAACCGGGAGCTACGAGCAGTACTTC. Its protein is CASSPTGSYEQYF.

The CDR3 nucleotides are TGTGCCAGCAGCCCGGGAGGCGGAAAAGAGACCCAGTACTTC. Its translation: CASSPGGGKETQYF. The chain joins TRBV5-6 to TRBJ2-5, with 7 bases fitting TRBD2. This CDR3 is 14 amino acids long. Germline V gene lookup returns CDR1 SGHDT and CDR2 YYEEEE. The trim removed 4 bases at V and 3 bases at J, leaving 6 bases unmatched.

The gene calls are TRBV12-5 and TRBJ2-5; weak D call: TRBD2 (6 bases). The V and J ends lost 0 bases and 5 bases respectively, with 19 bases between them. Germline V gene lookup returns CDR1 LGHNT and CDR2 FRNRAP. The CDR3 is 17 amino acids. The CDR3 reads CASGLVLLRRGRETQYF. The DNA of the CDR3 is TGTGCTAGTGGTTTGGTACTTTTACGGAGGGGCCGGGAGACCCAGTACTTC.

This clone came up once. The chain recombines TRBV7-2 with TRBJ2-3, with 14 bases fitting TRBD2. V was pared by 1 base and J by 0 bases, with 3 bases of the junction left unmatched. The CDR3 sequence is 18 residues long. Germline CDR1 and CDR2: SGHTA and FQGNSA. The chain's CDR3 is CASSLGLAGGASTDTQYF. DNA for the CDR3: TGTGCCAGCAGCTTAGGACTAGCGGGAGGGGCTAGCACAGATACGCAGTATTTT.

About this clone: Other DNA sequences in this sample translate to the same CDR3. The chain couples TRBV2 to TRBJ2-5; D is uncertain. Germline CDR1 is SNHLY and CDR2 is FYNNEI. V shed 2 bases and J shed 5 bases, with 6 bases lying between them. The CDR3 covers 12 residues. The CDR3 reads CASSERRETQYF. The CDR3 nucleotides are TGTGCCAGCAGTGAACGACGGGAGACCCAGTACTTC. The whole variable domain, filled in from reference TRBV2 and TRBJ2-5, reads EPEVTQTPSHQVTQMGQEVILRCVPISNHLYFYWYRQILGQKVEFLVSFYNNEISEKSEIFDDQFSVERPDGSNFTLKIRSTKLEDSAMYFCASSERRETQYFGPGTRLLVL.

V and J are TRBV2 and TRBJ1-2; D is unclear. The CDR3 is made up of 12 amino acids. V was pared by 2 bases and J by 7 bases, with 8 bases between. Germline loops: CDR1 SNHLY, CDR2 FYNNEI. Here the CDR3 DNA reads TGTGCCAGCAGTGAATGTCCCTGTGGCTACACCTTC. Protein: CASSECPCGYTF.

The DNA of the CDR3 is TGTGCCAGCAGCCTCAGTAGCGGGAGGGCCAGATACGAGCAGTACTTC. Translation: CASSLSSGRARYEQYF. The V call is TRBV13, the J call TRBJ2-7; TRBD2 agrees at 11 bases. This CDR3 is built from 16 residues. V lost 5 bases, J lost 4 bases, and 10 bases stayed unmatched. Germline values: CDR1 PRHDT, CDR2 FYEKMQ (reference sequence). The whole variable domain, filled in from reference TRBV13 and TRBJ2-7, reads AAGVIQSPRHLIKEKRETATLKCYPIPRHDTVYWYQQGPGQDPQFLISFYEKMQSDKGSIPDRFSAQQFSDYHSELNMSSLELGDSALYFCASSLSSGRARYEQYFGPGTRLTVT.

A word on this clone: This may be a read error, as it is one base from a much larger clone. In the same sample, other DNA sequences code for this CDR3. V is TRBV27 and J is TRBJ2-7; D is undetermined. Trimming took 6 bases from V and 4 from J, leaving 10 bases between them. There are 12 residues in the CDR3. CDR1 and CDR2 (germline): MNHEY, SMNVEV (reference sequence). The chain's CDR3 is CASSLGGYEQYF. The CDR3 nucleotides read TGTGCCAGCAGCTTAGGCGGATACGAGCAGTACTTC.

The chain links TRBV5-2 to TRBJ2-7. TRBV5-2 is a known pseudogene. CDR3 size: 14 residues. CDR3 amino acids: CASSLEGESYEQYF. The CDR3 nucleotides are TGTGCCAGCAGCTTAGAAGGGGAGAGCTACGAGCAGTACTTC.

J is TRBJ2-7 and V is TRBV2; maybe TRBD2 (5 bases). Germline V lookup: CDR1 SNHLY, CDR2 FYNNEI. The V and J ends lost 7 bases and 5 bases respectively, with 12 bases between them. The CDR3 covers 12 residues. CDR3 coding DNA: TGTGCCAGCACTCGGGATGGGAACGAGCAGTACTTC. Its translation is CASTRDGNEQYF.

This rearrangement joins TRBV2 to TRBJ2-5; no clear D gene. Trimming cost V 4 bases and J 5 bases, with 5 bases left between them. Germline V gives CDR1 SNHLY, CDR2 FYNNEI. There are 11 residues in the CDR3. The DNA of the CDR3 is TGTGCCAGCAGTGCCCGGGAGACCCAGTACTTC. Protein sequence: CASSARETQYF.

This chain links TRBV11-2 with TRBJ2-7; D could derive from TRBD1 or TRBD2 (5 bases each). Germline V gives CDR1 SGHAT, CDR2 FQNNGV. The CDR3 is made up of 13 amino acids. Trimming cost V 5 bases and J 6 bases, with 14 bases left between them. The CDR3 loop is CASSPGARFEQYF. CDR3 DNA: TGTGCCAGCAGCCCCGGGGCCCGTTTCGAGCAGTACTTC.

The V gene is TRBV30, the J gene TRBJ2-2, with TRBD1 identical over 8 bases. The CDR3 extends over 15 amino acids. V trimming: 0 bases; J trimming: 6 bases; junction bases outside the gene matches: 6. CDR1 is GTSNPN and CDR2 is SVGIG in the germline V gene (reference sequence). As DNA, the CDR3 is TGTGCCTGGAGTGTAGCAGGGGGCGATTCCGGGGAGCTGTTTTTT. This sequence encodes CAWSVAGGDSGELFF.

The chain carries TRBV7-8 and TRBJ1-1, with no clear D. Between the trimmed V and J ends, which lost 5 bases and 0 bases, there was a span of 13 bases. Per germline, CDR1 SGHVS and CDR2 FQNEAQ. This CDR3 has 15 amino acids. The CDR3, as DNA: TGTGCCAGCAGCCTACTCTGGCCTATGAACACTGAAGCTTTCTTT. Protein sequence: CASSLLWPMNTEAFF.

CDR3 DNA sequence: TGTGCCAGCAGTCAACTAGCGGGAGGCGCAGATACGCAGTATTTT. As protein: CASSQLAGGADTQYF. The chain employs TRBV6-6 and TRBJ2-3; TRBD2 agrees at 12 bases. The CDR3 has 15 residues. V gave up 5 bases and J gave up 4 bases; unmatched junction bases: 4. CDR1 MNHNY and CDR2 SVGAGI come from the germline V gene (reference sequence).

The chain couples TRBV28 to TRBJ1-2; the match to TRBD1 covers 8 bases. V lost 3 bases and J lost 4; bases outside the gene matches: 4. The CDR3 sequence is 14 residues long. The germline CDR1 and CDR2 sequences are MDHEN and SYDVKM. CDR3 in DNA: TGTGCCAGCAGTTTTCAGGACAGGGTCTATGGCTACACCTTC. Translating it yields CASSFQDRVYGYTF.

The chain links TRBV7-9 to TRBJ2-7, with D possibly matching TRBD1 (6 bases). The CDR3 loop spans 14 amino acids. V dropped 7 bases and J dropped 6 bases, with 19 bases sitting between them. The germline V gene has CDR1 SEHNR and CDR2 FQNEAQ (reference sequence). Written as DNA, the CDR3 is TGTGCCAGCAAAAGGACAGCTACCGCTGGCGAGCAGTACTTC. Translating gives CASKRTATAGEQYF.

The CDR3: CATREGGEGYEQYF. The CDR3 region has the DNA TGTGCCACCAGGGAAGGGGGGGAGGGTTACGAGCAGTACTTC. This chain uses TRBV15 with TRBJ2-7; tentative D call: TRBD2 (7 bases). Germline loops: CDR1 LNHNV, CDR2 YYDKDF (reference sequence). Trimming cost V 6 bases and J 4 bases, with 16 bases left between them. The CDR3 runs to 14 residues.

The chain has TRBV6-4 and TRBJ2-1; 10 positions agree with TRBD2. This CDR3 has 15 amino acids. Trimming cost V 0 bases and J 9 bases; bases outside gene matches: 5. Germline lookup yields CDR1 MRHNA and CDR2 SNTAGT. The CDR3 loop reads CASSDSLAGDSEQFF. CDR3 coding DNA: TGTGCCAGCAGTGACTCGCTAGCGGGAGATAGTGAGCAGTTCTTC.

This chain uses TRBV2 with TRBJ2-7, with unresolved D. The CDR3 has 13 residues. V lost 6 bases, J lost 2 bases, and 11 bases lay in between. Germline V CDR1 and CDR2: SNHLY, FYNNEI. For the CDR3, the DNA is TGTGCCAGCAGGATGGGCGATGCCTACGAGCAGTACTTC. This encodes CASRMGDAYEQYF. Variable domain in full (rest from reference TRBV2 and TRBJ2-7): EPEVTQTPSHQVTQMGQEVILRCVPISNHLYFYWYRQILGQKVEFLVSFYNNEISEKSEIFDDQFSVERPDGSNFTLKIRSTKLEDSAMYFCASRMGDAYEQYFGPGTRLTVT.

The chain carries TRBV29-1 and TRBJ2-6; D may match TRBD1 or TRBD2 (6 bases each). V was cut by 6 bases and J by 4 bases, with 25 bases left in between. The CDR3 totals 18 residues. CDR1 SQVTM and CDR2 ANQGSEA come from the germline V gene. Here the CDR3 DNA reads TGCAGCGTCCGAACGGTGGGGGAGGACAGCCTAGGGGCCAACGTCCTGACTTTC. Its translation: CSVRTVGEDSLGANVLTF.

The CDR3 protein is CASSRGDLEEQFF. The CDR3 DNA sequence: TGTGCCAGTAGTAGGGGGGACCTCGAGGAGCAGTTCTTC. The chain joins TRBV19 to TRBJ2-1; tentative D call: TRBD2 (6 bases). Germline lookup yields CDR1 LNHDA and CDR2 SQIVND (reference sequence). The CDR3 runs 13 residues. The ends were cut back, 4 bases at V and 10 bases at J, with 14 bases in the middle.

The rearrangement links TRBV7-2 to TRBJ2-1, with 11 bases matching TRBD2. The V gene's germline CDR1 is SGHTA and CDR2 FQGNSA. V dropped 7 bases and J dropped 8; count of bases not matched to a gene: 10. The CDR3 contains 15 residues. Here the CDR3 reads CASTFSGGASYEQFF. For the CDR3, the DNA is TGTGCCAGCACCTTTAGCGGGGGGGCATCCTATGAGCAGTTCTTC. Combining the CDR3 with reference TRBV7-2 and TRBJ2-1 gives the whole variable domain GAGVSQSPSNKVTEKGKDVELRCDPISGHTALYWYRQSLGQGLEFLIYFQGNSAPDKSGLPSDRFSAERTGGSVSTLTIQRTQQEDSAVYLCASTFSGGASYEQFFGPGTRLTVL.

The CDR3 DNA reads TGTGCCAGCAGTCATCCGGGACCCTGGGGCTACGAGCAGTACTTC. Translated: CASSHPGPWGYEQYF. The chain employs TRBV27 and TRBJ2-7; D is perhaps TRBD1 or TRBD2 (5 bases each). CDR3 length: 15 residues. With 5 bases removed from V and 3 bases from J, the gap between germline ends came to 17 bases. The V gene's germline CDR1 is MNHEY and CDR2 SMNVEV (reference sequence).